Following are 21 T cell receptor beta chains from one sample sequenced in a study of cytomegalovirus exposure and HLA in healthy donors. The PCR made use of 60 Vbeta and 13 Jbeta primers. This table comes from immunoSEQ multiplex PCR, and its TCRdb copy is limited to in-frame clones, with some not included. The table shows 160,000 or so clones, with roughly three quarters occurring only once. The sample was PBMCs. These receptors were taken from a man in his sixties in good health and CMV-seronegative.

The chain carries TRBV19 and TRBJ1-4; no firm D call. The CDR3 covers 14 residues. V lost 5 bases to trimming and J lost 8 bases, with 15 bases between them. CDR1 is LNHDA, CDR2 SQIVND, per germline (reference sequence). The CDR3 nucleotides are TGTGCCAGTAGTTACGTCTACGTCAAAGAAAAACTGTTTTTT. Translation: CASSYVYVKEKLFF.

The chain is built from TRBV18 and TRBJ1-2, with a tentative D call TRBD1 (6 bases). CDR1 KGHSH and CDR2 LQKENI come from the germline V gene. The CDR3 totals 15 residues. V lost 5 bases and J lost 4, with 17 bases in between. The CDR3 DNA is TGTGCCAGCTCAAGTGTACAGGGTTTGGGCTATGGCTACACCTTC. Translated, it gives CASSSVQGLGYGYTF.

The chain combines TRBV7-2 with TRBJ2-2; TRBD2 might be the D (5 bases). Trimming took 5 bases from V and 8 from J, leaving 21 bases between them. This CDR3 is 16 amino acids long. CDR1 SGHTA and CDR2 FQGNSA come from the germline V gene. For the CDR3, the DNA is TGTGCCAGCAGCGACCCCCCCCTAGCCGGGTTGGGGGAGCTGTTTTTT. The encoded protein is CASSDPPLAGLGELFF.

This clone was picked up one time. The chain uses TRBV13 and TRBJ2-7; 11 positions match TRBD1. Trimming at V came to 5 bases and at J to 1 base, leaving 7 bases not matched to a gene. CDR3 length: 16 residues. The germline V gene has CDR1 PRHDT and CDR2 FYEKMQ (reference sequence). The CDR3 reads CASSQRGQGGSYEQYF. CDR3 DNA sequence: TGTGCCAGCAGCCAAAGGGGACAGGGGGGATCCTACGAGCAGTACTTC.

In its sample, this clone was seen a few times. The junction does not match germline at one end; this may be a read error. CDR3 DNA sequence: TGTGCCAGCAGTTTGGAGGCGGGGGCCTACAATGAGCAGTTCTTC. Protein sequence: CASSLEAGAYNEQFF. The chain couples TRBV5-8 to TRBJ2-1, with 7 bases lining up with TRBD2. CDR1 is SGHTS and CDR2 is YDEGEE in the germline V gene. The CDR3 covers 15 residues.

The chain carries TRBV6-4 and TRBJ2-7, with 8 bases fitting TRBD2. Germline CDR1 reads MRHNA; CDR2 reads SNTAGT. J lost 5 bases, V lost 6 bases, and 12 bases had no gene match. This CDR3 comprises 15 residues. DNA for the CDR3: TGTGCCAGCAGCCTCCATTTCGGGAGGGCCCACGAGCAGTACTTC. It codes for CASSLHFGRAHEQYF.

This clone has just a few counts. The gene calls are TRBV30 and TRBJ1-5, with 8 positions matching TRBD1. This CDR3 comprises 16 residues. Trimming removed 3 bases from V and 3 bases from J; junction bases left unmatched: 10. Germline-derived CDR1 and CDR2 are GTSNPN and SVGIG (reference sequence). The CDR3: CAWRGQGLGVNQPQHF. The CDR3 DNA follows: TGTGCCTGGAGAGGACAGGGATTGGGGGTCAATCAGCCCCAGCATTTT.

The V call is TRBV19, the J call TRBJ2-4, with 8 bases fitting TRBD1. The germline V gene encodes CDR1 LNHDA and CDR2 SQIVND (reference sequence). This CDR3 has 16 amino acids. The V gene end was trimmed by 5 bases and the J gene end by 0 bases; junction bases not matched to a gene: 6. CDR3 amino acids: CASSGQGFIAKNIQYF. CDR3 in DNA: TGTGCCAGTAGTGGACAGGGATTTATAGCCAAAAACATTCAGTACTTC.

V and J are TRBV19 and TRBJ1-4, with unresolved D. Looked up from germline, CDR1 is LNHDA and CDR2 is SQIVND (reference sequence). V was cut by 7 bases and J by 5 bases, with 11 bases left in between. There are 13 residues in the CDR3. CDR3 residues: CASTTEGNEKLFF. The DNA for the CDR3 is TGTGCCAGTACGACGGAGGGCAATGAAAAACTGTTTTTT.

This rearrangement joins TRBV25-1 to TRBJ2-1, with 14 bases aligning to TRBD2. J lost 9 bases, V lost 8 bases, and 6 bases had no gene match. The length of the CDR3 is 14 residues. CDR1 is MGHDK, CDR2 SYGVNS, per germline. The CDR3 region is CASRTSGGPGEQFF. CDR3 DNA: TGTGCCAGCCGGACTAGCGGGGGGCCAGGTGAGCAGTTCTTC. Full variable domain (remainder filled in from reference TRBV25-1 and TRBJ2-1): EADIYQTPRYLVIGTGKKITLECSQTMGHDKMYWYQQDPGMELHLIHYSYGVNSTEKGDLSSESTVSRIRTEHFPLTLESARPSHTSQYLCASRTSGGPGEQFFGPGTRLTVL.

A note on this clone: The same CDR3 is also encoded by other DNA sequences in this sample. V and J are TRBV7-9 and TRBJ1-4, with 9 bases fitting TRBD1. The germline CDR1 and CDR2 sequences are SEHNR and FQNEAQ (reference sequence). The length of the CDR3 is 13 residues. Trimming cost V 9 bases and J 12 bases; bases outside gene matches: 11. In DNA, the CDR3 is TGTGCCAGTAGCCCGACGAGGACAGGGGAACTGTTTTTT. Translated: CASSPTRTGELFF.

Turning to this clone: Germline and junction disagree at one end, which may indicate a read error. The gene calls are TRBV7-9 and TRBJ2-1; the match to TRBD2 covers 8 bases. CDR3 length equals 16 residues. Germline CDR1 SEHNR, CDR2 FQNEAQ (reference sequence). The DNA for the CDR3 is TGTTCCAGCAGCTTAGCGGTCGGGGGGGGCCAGGTTGAGCAGTTCTTC. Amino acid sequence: CSSSLAVGGGQVEQFF.

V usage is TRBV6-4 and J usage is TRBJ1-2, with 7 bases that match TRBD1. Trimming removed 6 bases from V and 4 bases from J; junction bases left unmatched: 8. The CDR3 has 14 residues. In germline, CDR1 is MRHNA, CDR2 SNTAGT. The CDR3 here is CASSVSRDSYGYTF. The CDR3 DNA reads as TGTGCCAGCAGCGTCAGCCGGGACAGCTATGGCTACACCTTC.

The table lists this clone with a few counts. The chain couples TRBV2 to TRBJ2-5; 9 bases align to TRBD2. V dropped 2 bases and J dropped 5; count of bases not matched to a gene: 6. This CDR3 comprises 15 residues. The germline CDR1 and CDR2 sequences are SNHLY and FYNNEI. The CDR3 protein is CASSELLAGDETQYF. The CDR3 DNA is TGTGCCAGCAGTGAACTACTAGCGGGCGACGAGACCCAGTACTTC.

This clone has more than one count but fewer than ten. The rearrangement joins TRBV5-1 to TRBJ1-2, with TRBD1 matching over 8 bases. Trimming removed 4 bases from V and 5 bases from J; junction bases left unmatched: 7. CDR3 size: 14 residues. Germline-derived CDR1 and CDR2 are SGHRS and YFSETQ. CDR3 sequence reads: CASSEPGQAYGYTF. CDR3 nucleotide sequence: TGCGCCAGCAGCGAACCGGGACAGGCGTATGGCTACACCTTC.

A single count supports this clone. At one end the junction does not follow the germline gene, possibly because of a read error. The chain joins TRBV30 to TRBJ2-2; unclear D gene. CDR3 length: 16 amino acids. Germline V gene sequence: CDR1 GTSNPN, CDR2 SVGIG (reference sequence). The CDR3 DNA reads TGTGCCCGGAGTGTATCCCCAGTTTGGAGCACCGGGGAGCTGTTTTTT. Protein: CARSVSPVWSTGELFF.

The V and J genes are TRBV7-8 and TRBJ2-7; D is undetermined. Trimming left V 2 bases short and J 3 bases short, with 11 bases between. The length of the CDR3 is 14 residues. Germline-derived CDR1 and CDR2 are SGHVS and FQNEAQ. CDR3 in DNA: TGTGCCAGCAGCTTAACCACGCCCAGCTACGAGCAGTACTTC. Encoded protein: CASSLTTPSYEQYF.

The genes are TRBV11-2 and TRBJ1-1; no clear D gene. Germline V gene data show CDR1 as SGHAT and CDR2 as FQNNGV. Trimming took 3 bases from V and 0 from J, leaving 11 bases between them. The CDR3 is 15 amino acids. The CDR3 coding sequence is TGTGCCAGCAGCTTTAGTCCCACCATGAACACTGAAGCTTTCTTT. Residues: CASSFSPTMNTEAFF.

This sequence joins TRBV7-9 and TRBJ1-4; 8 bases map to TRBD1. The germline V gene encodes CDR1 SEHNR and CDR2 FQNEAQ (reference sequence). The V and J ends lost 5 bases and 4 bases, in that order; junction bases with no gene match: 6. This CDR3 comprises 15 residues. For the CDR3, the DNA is TGTGCCAGCAGCAAGGGACAGGATCTTAATGAAAAACTGTTTTTT. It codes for CASSKGQDLNEKLFF.

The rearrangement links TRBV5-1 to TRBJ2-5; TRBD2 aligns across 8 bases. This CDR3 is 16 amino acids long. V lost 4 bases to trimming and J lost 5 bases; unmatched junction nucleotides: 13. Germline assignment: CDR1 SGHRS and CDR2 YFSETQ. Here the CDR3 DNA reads TGCGCCAGCAGCCTATCGGTCAACCCGGGAGGGGAGACCCAGTACTTC. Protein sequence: CASSLSVNPGGETQYF.

The DNA for the CDR3 is TGTGCCAGCAGTGAATTCCGGACAGAACAAGAGACCCAGTACTTC. Protein sequence: CASSEFRTEQETQYF. The chain carries TRBV2 and TRBJ2-5, with D possibly TRBD1 on 6 matching bases. Germline lookup yields CDR1 SNHLY and CDR2 FYNNEI. V lost 2 bases to trimming and J lost 2 bases, with 12 bases between them. The CDR3 runs to 15 residues.